A selection of T cell receptor beta chains follows, all from one sample in a study of long-term antiretroviral therapy in people with HIV. Assay: immunoSEQ multiplex PCR; the TCRdb copy retains only in-frame clones and omits some. The sample holds 23,000 or so clones, over 80% seen once. The sequencing here drew on unsorted PBMCs, taken approximately 4.3 years after starting antiretroviral therapy. The source of these receptors is a young man with HIV. Both conserved end residues are part of each CDR3. D genes are given only for firm matches. Size values are once, few and many counts, or a class for expanded clones, and some rows have none.

TRBV29-1,TRBJ2-7,-,-,TGCAGCGTTCGACAGTACGAGCAGTACTTC,CSVRQYEQYF
TRBV13,TRBJ2-5,-,-,TGTGCCAGCAGACTCTGGGAATTGGAGACCCAGTACTTC,CASRLWELETQYF
TRBV20-1,TRBJ1-5,-,-,TGCAGTCCGCGTCAGCCCCAGCATTTT,CSPRQPQHF
TRBV6-5,TRBJ2-4,-,once,TGTGCCAGCAGTTACTCGGTGAGGGGTGAAAACATTCAGTACTTC,CASSYSVRGENIQYF
TRBV5-8,TRBJ2-3,TRBD2,once,TGTGCCAGCAGCCGTTGGGGTAGCGGGAGAGTAACAGATACGCAGTATTTT,CASSRWGSGRVTDTQYF
TRBV29-1,TRBJ2-2,-,-,TGCAGCGTTGAACAAGCTGTCACGGGCGGGGAGCTGTTTTTT,CSVEQAVTGGELFF
TRBV29-1,TRBJ2-5,-,once,TGCAGCGCCGGGGGAGCGAGGGTCAAGGGGGAGACCCAGTACTTC,CSAGGARVKGETQYF
TRBV5-4,TRBJ2-2,-,-,TGTGCCAGCAGCTCCCCTACTAACACCGGGGAGCTGTTTTTT,CASSSPTNTGELFF
TRBV2,TRBJ2-3,-,-,TGTGCCTTAGAGGGGACAGATACGCAGTATTTT,CALEGTDTQYF
TRBV11-1,TRBJ2-7,-,-,TGTGCCAGCAGCTCCACGGGATTTGACGAGCAGTACTTC,CASSSTGFDEQYF
TRBV19,TRBJ2-7,-,once,TGTGCCAGTAGTCCACGACCCCTCCTCGGCGAGCAGTACTTC,CASSPRPLLGEQYF
TRBV4-3,TRBJ2-7,-,-,TGCGCCAGCAGCCAAGAGCCAGGGGGGCCCTACGAGCAGTACTTC,CASSQEPGGPYEQYF
TRBV5-4,TRBJ2-7,-,-,TGTGCCAGCAGCCCCGGGACAAAGCAGTACTTC,CASSPGTKQYF
TRBV6-4,TRBJ2-3,-,once,TGTGCCAGCAGTCGTGAACGCACAGATACGCAGTATTTT,CASSRERTDTQYF
TRBV6-6,TRBJ1-6,-,-,TGTGCCAGCAGTTACTCTGAGGATTCACCCCTCCACTTT,CASSYSEDSPLHF
TRBV30,TRBJ1-5,TRBD1,-,TGTGCCTGGAGTTTACAGGGGGGAAATCAGCCCCAGCATTTT,CAWSLQGGNQPQHF
TRBV28,TRBJ2-5,-,once,TGTGCCAGCAGAAAGAGGGAGACCCAGTACTTC,CASRKRETQYF
TRBV29-1,TRBJ2-7,-,-,TGCAGCGTTGAGTGGATCGGTAACGAGCAGTACTTC,CSVEWIGNEQYF
TRBV19,TRBJ2-1,-,-,TGTGCCAGTAGCGATACCTCAGGGGCAAGCAATGAGCAGTTCTTC,CASSDTSGASNEQFF
TRBV15,TRBJ1-2,-,-,TGTGCCACCAGCACAGGCGGAGGTCTTGGGGGCTACACCTTC,CATSTGGGLGGYTF
TRBV4-2,TRBJ2-5,-,-,TGTGCCAGCAGCCAAGATTCAGTAGAGACCCAGTACTTC,CASSQDSVETQYF
TRBV7-8,TRBJ1-4,-,-,TGTGCCAGCAGCCTCAGAATGGAAAAACTGTTTTTT,CASSLRMEKLFF
TRBV7-2,TRBJ1-2,TRBD1,few,TGTGCCAGCAGCGACCGGGACAGGGGGTCCTATGGCTACACCTTC,CASSDRDRGSYGYTF
TRBV9,TRBJ2-3,-,-,TGTGCCAGCAGCGTAGCGGGGGGCGGGACAGATACGCAGTATTTT,CASSVAGGGTDTQYF
TRBV4-3,TRBJ2-7,TRBD1,-,TGCGCCAGCAGCCCAGTTCTACAGGGGTCGTCCTACGAGCAGTACTTC,CASSPVLQGSSYEQYF
TRBV9,TRBJ1-3,-,-,TGTGCCAGCAGCCCCCGGGACACCTACTCTGGAAACACCATATATTTT,CASSPRDTYSGNTIYF
TRBV7-9,TRBJ2-1,TRBD2,-,TGTGCCAGCAGCTTAGGGACTAGCGGGAGTTACGATGAGCAGTTCTTC,CASSLGTSGSYDEQFF
TRBV13,TRBJ1-6,-,-,TGTGCCAGCAGCTTAGGGACGGAGTCACCCCTCCACTTT,CASSLGTESPLHF
TRBV19,TRBJ2-2,-,-,TGTGCCAGTAAAATCGAGACAGGTCGTGTCACCGGGGAGCTGTTTTTT,CASKIETGRVTGELFF
TRBV19,TRBJ2-7,-,once,TGTGCCAGTAGTTCCCGACTCACCGGGACCTTTAGCTCCTACGAGCAGTACTTC,CASSSRLTGTFSSYEQYF
TRBV10-2,TRBJ2-3,TRBD2,-,TGCGCCAGCAGGACTATGCGGCGGGAGGGCCCAGATACGCAGTATTTT,CASRTMRREGPDTQYF
TRBV6-6,TRBJ1-1,-,-,TGTGCCAGCAGGAACAGGGTTGAGGCTGAAGCTTTCTTT,CASRNRVEAEAFF
TRBV5-3,TRBJ2-3,TRBD1,-,TGTGCCAGAAGCCCCAGGGGGACCCGTCTCACAGATACGCAGTATTTT,CARSPRGTRLTDTQYF
TRBV21-1,TRBJ2-2,-,-,TGTGCCAGCAGCCCGCGACCGATCTTCAACACCGGGGAGCTGTTTTTT,CASSPRPIFNTGELFF
TRBV30,TRBJ1-2,-,-,TGTGCCTGGAGTGTATTTAGGGTCCCGGGGGGCTACACCTTC,CAWSVFRVPGGYTF
TRBV4-1,TRBJ2-7,-,-,TGCGCCAGCAGTCCTTGGGTAGGCTCCTACGAGCAGTACTTC,CASSPWVGSYEQYF
TRBV19,TRBJ2-7,TRBD1,-,TGTGCCAGTAGTACCTACAGCGACAGGGGAAGCTCCTACGAGCAGTACTTC,CASSTYSDRGSSYEQYF
TRBV11-1,TRBJ2-7,-,few,TGTGCCAGCAGCACGACAGGTAGCTTGACGTCTTACGAGCAGTACTTC,CASSTTGSLTSYEQYF
TRBV7-2,TRBJ2-1,TRBD2,-,TGTGCCAGCAGCCCATGGACTAGTGCTGAGCAGTTCTTC,CASSPWTSAEQFF
TRBV27,TRBJ1-1,-,-,TGTGCCAGCAGTTTATTGGGAATATCGAACACTGAAGCTTTCTTT,CASSLLGISNTEAFF
TRBV5-1,TRBJ1-1,-,once,TGCGCCAGCAGGGGGGAGAACACTGAAGCTTTCTTT,CASRGENTEAFF
TRBV9,TRBJ2-3,TRBD2,once,TGTGCCAGCAGCGTAGCGGGGGGGCCCTTTCTTGGGCAGTATTTT,CASSVAGGPFLGQYF
TRBV7-9,TRBJ2-3,-,-,TGTGCCAGCACTTCGGAGGACTACTGGGACACAGATACGCAGTATTTT,CASTSEDYWDTDTQYF
TRBV6-5,TRBJ1-4,-,-,TGTGCCAGCAGTTACTCGACAGGCGGTGGAGAAAAACTGTTTTTT,CASSYSTGGGEKLFF
TRBV7-9,TRBJ2-1,-,-,TGTGCCAGCCGGGGCCAGGGGAGGGGTGAGCAGTTCTTC,CASRGQGRGEQFF
TRBV28,TRBJ2-7,-,few,TGTGCCAGCAGTGAGGTGAAGGGGCACTACGAGCAGTACTTC,CASSEVKGHYEQYF
TRBV29-1,TRBJ2-1,TRBD2,-,TGCAGCGTATCCCGGGGGGAGGACGCCTACAATGAGCAGTTCTTC,CSVSRGEDAYNEQFF
TRBV15,TRBJ2-7,-,-,TGTGCCACCAGCAGAGAAAAGGGGGATACCTACGAGCAGTACTTC,CATSREKGDTYEQYF
TRBV7-6,TRBJ2-2,TRBD2,-,TGTGCCAGCAGCTTAGATAGATTAGCGGGAGGCACCGGGGAGCTGTTTTTT,CASSLDRLAGGTGELFF
TRBV5-1,TRBJ2-6,TRBD1,-,TGCGCCAGCTCACAGGGACAGCTCTCTGGGGCCAACGTCCTGACTTTC,CASSQGQLSGANVLTF